This T cell receptor (beta chain) was sequenced during a study of human T cells and chemical hapten exposure. CDR1 and CDR2 (germline): SEHNR, FQNEAQ (reference sequence). V was clipped by 6 bases and J by 5 bases, with 15 bases between them. The CDR3 contains 14 residues. Original analysis: Samples held a median of roughly 100,000 TCRs, range roughly 23,224–750,000. One entry per CDR3 protein results from TCRdb running MiXCR on the RACE reads. The V and J calls shown here were made by TCRdb, not taken from the authors' results. The repertoire holds roughly 46,000 distinct CDR3 sequences, with roughly 4.2% as singletons. The time point: healthy volunteer bleed at 2 weeks. Total RNA came from unfractionated whole blood.

Sequencing was carried out using whole blood. This sequence joins TRBV7-9 and TRBJ2-3, with a possible D match to TRBD1 (5 bases). The clonotype originates from a human donor in good health. Some clones in this sample may be carry-over from other donors' samples. This chain's CDR3 is CASRSTVKRDTQYF. The CDR3 DNA reads as TGTGCCAGCAGATCGACAGTTAAGAGAGATACGCAGTATTTT.